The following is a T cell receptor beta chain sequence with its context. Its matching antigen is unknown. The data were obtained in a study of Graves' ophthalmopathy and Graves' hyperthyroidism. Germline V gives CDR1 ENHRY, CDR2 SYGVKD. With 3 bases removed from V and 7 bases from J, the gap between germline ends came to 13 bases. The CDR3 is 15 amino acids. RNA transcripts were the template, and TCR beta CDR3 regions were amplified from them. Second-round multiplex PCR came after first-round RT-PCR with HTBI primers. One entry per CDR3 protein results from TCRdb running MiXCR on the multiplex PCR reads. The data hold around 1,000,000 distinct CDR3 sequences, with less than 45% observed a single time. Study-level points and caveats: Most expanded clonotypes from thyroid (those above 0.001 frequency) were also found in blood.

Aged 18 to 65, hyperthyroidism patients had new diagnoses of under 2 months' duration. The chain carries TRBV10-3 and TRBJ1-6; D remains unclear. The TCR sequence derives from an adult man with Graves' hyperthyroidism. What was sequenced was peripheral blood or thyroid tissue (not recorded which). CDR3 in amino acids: CAISDYRRLNSPLHF. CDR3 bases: TGTGCCATCAGTGATTACAGACGACTAAATTCACCCCTCCACTTT.